This record looks at one T cell receptor beta chain sequence and its context. Its specific antigen is unknown. No much larger clone exists at a distance of one base, and base qualities are not known. The sample originates from a study of cytomegalovirus exposure and HLA in healthy donors (dated by TCRdb to about 2017). Concerning the study at large: According to an earlier analysis of a few hundred of the donors, about 170 million T cells yielded some 110 million unique TCR beta sequences and approximately 280 Gb of sequence data. In a later analysis, previously published TCR beta repertoires from several hundred donors were re-analyzed and high-resolution HLA genotyping was added so that TCR occurrence patterns could be studied. To predict cytomegalovirus infection status, the study brought together high-throughput TCR immunosequencing, statistical association of individual TCRs with disease status, and machine learning. Donor age, sex, ethnicity and CMV serostatus were compiled alongside the repertoire data. In a later genetic analysis, genome-wide SNP genotypes for about 55% of the 666 donors were used, and that subset was treated as a discovery cohort. All discovery cohort repertoires had been generated on a single sequencing platform. Roughly 5 DR-DQ haplotypes were handled as single units for association and clustering because linkage in the cohort was strong. Around 320 gigabases of sequencing data and tens of millions of unique TCR sequences were included in an early release covering 500 to 750 HLA-typed donors. Along with the roughly 610-subject first cohort, a separate validation cohort of over 90 different subjects was used. Among 300 to 500 genotyped donors of the cohort, an average of approximately 220,000 unique TCR beta nucleotide sequences was sequenced per donor, of which about 18% were non-productive. The study aimed to test whether cataloging public T cell receptors could reveal signatures of past pathogen exposure. Among the approximately 400 genotyped donors, around 79% belonged to the genetic ancestry cluster associated with self-reported Caucasian donors. HLA typing covered class I and class II loci at four-digit resolution. An earlier analysis of around 640 of the donors used high-throughput TCR beta sequencing to judge whether each TCR beta V gene segment behaved as functional or pseudogenic. The T cell repertoires of roughly 660 subjects were profiled by immunosequencing and related to cytomegalovirus serostatus. Typing coverage differed by locus: A, B, C, DRB1 and DQB1 were typed in roughly 620-630 donors, DQA1 in about 510, DPA1 in roughly 590, and DPB1 in just under 490. In the later analysis, no new phenotypic data were used to find candidate immune exposures; instead, reliance was placed on TCR beta sequences and their occurrence across donors. Paper-wide results and their limitations: A cluster of highly shared sequence variants was judged likely to represent a technical artifact of the sequencing pipeline. Correlated functional status among segregating V segments might reflect linkage disequilibrium, but an unknown experimental factor could not be ruled out. It was suggested by the authors that the approach could potentially be generalized to other disease states and immunological phenotypes. In vitro tests confirmed that a few of the cytomegalovirus-associated TCR beta chains recognize cytomegalovirus antigens. The classifier was reported to diagnose cytomegalovirus status with high specificity and sensitivity in both the original and validation cohorts. Compared with equally common non-associated chains, HLA-associated TCR beta chains in a later analysis were more clonally expanded and had lower generation probabilities. While some public TCRs were present in many individuals, most TCR sequences turned up only very rarely across donors. Most CMV-associated TCR beta chains appeared to be HLA-restricted in a later analysis, and the HLA associations seemed to be driven largely by CMV exposure. The earlier analysis of fewer than 750 of the donors excluded 15 to 20 rarely observed V segments, including chromosome 9 orphons, because counts were too low. When HLA alleles, especially DR and DQ, strongly co-occurred, TCR associations were difficult to assign to individual alleles. Some IMGT-functional V segments, including TRBV6-2 and TRBV6-3, could not be told apart with the 87-base-pair reads, so those segments were excluded. Several of the top co-occurrence clusters appeared to be linked to parvovirus B19, influenza, CMV and Epstein-Barr virus, according to a later analysis. The cohort was sequenced for TCR beta chains only, and without alpha or paired-chain data the features that could be detected were limited. Broadly in line with IMGT annotations, most TCR beta V segments showed up in productive rearrangements about 87% or about 30% of the time in an earlier analysis of 587 of the donors. The study gave a list of 150 to 200 TCR beta chains associated with cytomegalovirus. A later genetic analysis reported fewer N-insertions in productive TCRs among donors in an Asian-associated ancestry cluster than the roughly 620-donor mean. At a false discovery rate of 0.05, a later analysis linked 16,000 or so TCR beta sequences to specific HLA alleles. A further reported finding was that TCR beta sequences accurately predicted the HLA-A and HLA-B alleles for most subjects in the first cohort. HLA typing was unavailable for some donors at each locus, so association tests used only the typed subset. According to a later analysis, TCR association rates differed among HLA loci, with DRB1 alleles showing the most associated TCRs and HLA-C alleles showing the fewest. Sequencing depth was assumed to be roughly uniform across donors in the presence/absence analyses, though that assumption may not hold. Immune exposure information for the cohort was limited to CMV serostatus. An association between a missense DCLRE1C variant and V-gene and J-gene trimming of TCR beta chains was found in a later genetic analysis and replicated in an independent cohort.

Libraries were prepared through the immunoSEQ multiplex PCR assay. For the multiplex PCR, a mixture combining 60 forward primers for TCR Vbeta segments and 13 reverse primers for TCR Jbeta segments was used. The CDR3 region of rearranged TCR beta genes was amplified from genomic DNA with a multiplex PCR assay. The Illumina HiSeq System was used to sequence the amplified TCR beta libraries as 87-base-pair reads. On the study's bioinformatics: In a later analysis, tens of millions of unique TCR beta chains were counted across the 650 to 700 repertoires, and roughly 9.9 million of these chains were shared by at least two donors. A nearest-neighbor algorithm error-corrected the raw reads and collapsed the reads into unique sequences, merging closely related sequences to remove PCR and sequencing errors. CDR3 sequences were aligned to IMGT reference sequences to assign V, D and J gene segments. For a sequence to be retained, a match of at least six nucleotides to both a V gene segment and a J gene segment was required. Rearrangements were called productive when the CDR3 lacked stop codons and stayed in frame with V and J; all others were non-productive. Following IMGT convention, CDR3 was defined as the stretch from the second conserved V-encoded cysteine up to the conserved J-encoded phenylalanine. Sequences without an unambiguous match to a single V gene segment were excluded from the earlier analysis of 450 to 750 of the donors. In an earlier analysis of 587 of the donors, a V segment was called functional when productive rearrangements were above 56.7%, and segregating when the standard deviation between donors exceeded 5%. To diagnose cytomegalovirus status from the catalog of TCR beta chain sequences, a statistical classification framework was built. V and J gene assignment, in a later analysis, came from comparing TCR nucleotide sequences with IMGT/GENE-DB human TR gene sequences. The TCRdist pipeline was used in a later analysis to assign CDR3 sequences and most-parsimonious VDJ recombination scenarios. In a later analysis, each TCR beta chain was defined by its CDR3 amino acid sequence together with its V-gene family, and reads without a unique V-gene family were excluded. In a later analysis, around 650 highly shared, low-generation-probability nucleotide sequences were removed to address suspected cross-contamination and a sequencing artifact. For each public chain, a later analysis derived a clonal expansion index from normalized ranks of inferred template counts within each repertoire. In a later analysis, generation probabilities were computed with a VDJ recombination model fitted to out-of-frame rearrangements, and the resulting probabilities were checked against IGoR. Hypergeometric tests were used in a later analysis to score TCR-TCR, TCR-HLA and TCR-CMV co-occurrence, with a repertoire-size bias correction applied to the TCR pairs. False discovery rates were estimated in a later analysis by permuting HLA or CMV assignments 20 times. In a later analysis, co-occurring TCRs were grouped with DBSCAN, and TCRdist sequence similarity was added when clustering was performed within HLA-allele-positive subsets. Repertoires with fewer than 30,000 or more than 120,000 public chains, plus five repertoires with anomalous nucleotide sharing, were excluded from co-occurrence clustering. TCRdb took over this immuneACCESS table, retaining in-frame rearrangements with V and J assigned. Such tables are incomplete; in checked studies, under half of the missing clones stem from an unresolved V gene, and the remainder is unexplained. Clonal size and the V and J genes are those of that table, whereas D and trimming came from the DNA. Counted in this sample were 140,000 or so clones; about 80% of them appeared once. The top ten clones comprise under 6% of the sample.

As encoded in the germline V gene (reference sequence), CDR1 is GTSNPN while CDR2 is SVGIG. From the cysteine up to the phenylalanine, the CDR3 has a length of 15 residues. Of all the DNA, just the CDR3 is kept, 45 bases in frame from base 1. V is reduced by 1 base and J by 3 bases, leaving a spacing of 13 bases between them. The cohort consisted of 666 healthy bone marrow donors. At the time of sampling, every cohort member was nominally healthy, though immune exposures that went unrecorded were likely present. The donor tested CMV seronegative and was one of the 352 seronegative cohort members. Each donor provided a peripheral blood sample, and peripheral blood mononuclear cells were used for TCR beta sequencing. Genomic DNA extraction from the blood cell samples was performed with the Qiagen DNeasy Blood Extraction Kit.

This TCR derives from a man aged 35 to 55 in good health and CMV-seronegative. Sample: PBMCs. The rearranged chain carries TRBV30 and TRBJ1-5; the D gene identity is not certain. The nucleotide sequence reads TGTGCCTGGAGTGGTCCAGGCCTGGCCAATCAGCCCCAGCATTTT. Translated, this is CAWSGPGLANQPQHF.